This T cell receptor beta chain was retrieved from a study of beta chain features in type 1 diabetes. The CDR3 spans 17 residues. Germline V gene data show CDR1 as SGHDT and CDR2 as YYEEEE. With 3 bases removed from V and 3 bases from J, the gap between germline ends came to 20 bases. In its sample, this clone was seen a few times. Its antigen is still unknown. The investigators reverse transcribed all of the isolated RNA, so they sequenced expressed TCRB transcripts. The average output of naive, central memory and regulatory T cell samples was roughly 3.6 million reads. Profiled with immunoSEQ multiplex PCR; TCRdb holds only in-frame clones, not every one. The sample lists about 230,000 clones, over 7.5% occurring once. Findings and caveats of the study: Lower insertion and higher deletion counts appeared at VDJ junctions in type 1 diabetes patients.

Source material: naive CD4+ T cells from blood. This receptor was obtained from a woman younger than 30 in good health. The gene calls are TRBV5-6 and TRBJ2-3, with D possibly TRBD1 on 6 matching bases. The CDR3: CASSSAGAALWTDTQYF. CDR3 DNA: TGTGCCAGCAGCTCGGCAGGGGCCGCCCTATGGACAGATACGCAGTATTTT. The variable domain in full, with the rest retrieved from reference TRBV5-6 and TRBJ2-3, is DAGVTQSPTHLIKTRGQQVTLRCSPKSGHDTVSWYQQALGQGPQFIFQYYEEEERQRGNFPDRFSGHQFPNYSSELNVNALLLGDSALYLCASSSAGAALWTDTQYFGPGTRLTVL.